This T cell receptor beta chain was identified in a study of T-cell memory formation after mild COVID-19. About the research overall: The study found TCR clusters largely donor specific. Findings of the study overall: Contracting clones from day 15 to 85 had balanced CD4/CD8; later expanders favoured CD4+. Some clones that responded were present in memory (sampled pre-infection), which suggests cross-reactive memory joined.

5'RACE with constant-segment primers built TCRalpha and TCRbeta cDNA libraries with UMIs. TCRdb re-called the 5' RACE reads through MiXCR, storing one row per CDR3 protein. Of approximately 190,000 distinct CDR3 sequences listed, about a sixth are singletons. The CDR3 runs to 13 residues. Between the trimmed V and J ends, which lost 6 bases and 6 bases, there was a span of 13 bases. Germline V gene sequence: CDR1 MNHNY, CDR2 SVGAGI (reference sequence). With respect to this clonotype: The antigen is not known.

Sequenced: PBMCs or a T cell subset sorted from them (not recorded which). This TCR came from an adult woman who had mild COVID-19 (a few samples of this study predate the infection). Cell type and time point are not known. This chain links TRBV6-6 with TRBJ2-3; maybe TRBD1 (6 bases). This CDR3 reads CASRDEGVDTQYF. The CDR3 coding sequence is TGTGCCAGCAGGGACGAGGGGGTGGATACGCAGTATTTT.